This T cell receptor beta chain was identified in a study of T cells after yellow fever vaccination. The study's findings and limits: Shared CD4/CD8 clonotypes were a small share, likely from convergent recombination. Weaker overall, the secondary response nonetheless peaked faster (day 5 versus 15).

This CDR3 is built from 15 residues. The V end lost 4 bases, the J end lost 8 bases, and 18 bases lay between the germline ends. CDR1 is SGHRS, CDR2 YFSETQ, per germline. UMIs were added to TCR cDNA along with a universal primer site when it was made by 5'RACE template switching. MiXCR, run by TCRdb on the 5' RACE reads, gives a single entry per CDR3 protein. Of 550,000 to 750,000 distinct CDR3 sequences in the sample, around an eighth were seen once. This clonotype was picked up many times. Its target is not known. Sequencing was performed on PBMCs, taken on the day of the yellow fever booster vaccination. The clonotype originates from a man aged 25 to 40 who received the YFV17D yellow fever vaccine. This chain connects TRBV5-1 to TRBJ1-4; maybe TRBD1 (5 bases). CDR3 loop: CASSVGTEGREKLFF. CDR3 DNA sequence: TGCGCCAGCAGCGTGGGGACTGAAGGCCGGGAAAAACTGTTTTTT. Using reference TRBV5-1 and TRBJ1-4 for the parts outside the CDR3, the full variable domain is KAGVTQTPRYLIKTRGQQVTLSCSPISGHRSVSWYQQTPGQGLQFLFEYFSETQRNKGNFPGRFSGRQFSNSRSEMNVSTLELGDSALYLCASSVGTEGREKLFFGSGTQLSVL.